The present TCR beta chain was sequenced within a study of blood T cell repertoires in COVID-19. Authors' data handling: Estimation of nucleated cell counts was performed using reference gene primer amplification. Produced via immunoSEQ multiplex PCR; TCRdb's table is partial and in-frame only. Clone size and the V and J calls come from that table; the DNA yielded D and trimming. The repertoire consists of about 140,000 clones, with roughly 86% occurring once and the leading ten covering 1.5% to 2%. The CDR3 length is 16 residues. The V end lost 0 bases, the J end lost 0 bases, and 12 bases lay between the germline ends. CDR1 is SGHDT and CDR2 is YYEEEE in the germline V gene.

V and J are TRBV5-6 and TRBJ1-1, with no clear D. What was sequenced was peripheral blood. The sequence derives from a man aged 65-85 years with acute or convalescent COVID-19. The CDR3 region has the DNA TGTGCCAGCAGCTTGGGGGCGGGATACATGAACACTGAAGCTTTCTTT. It codes for CASSLGAGYMNTEAFF.